The 10 T cell receptor beta chains below were found in one sample sequenced in a study of control samples from healthy donors and cancer patients. Only in-frame clones appear in the TCRdb table, and some are missing; sequencing was by immunoSEQ multiplex PCR. The sample includes about 150,000 clones, 75% to 95% seen only once; the top ten take approximately 2.9%. Material for sequencing was blood. The origin of the receptors is a man aged 25 to 40 in good health.

The chain recombines TRBV7-3 with TRBJ1-1, with a possible D match to TRBD1 (6 bases). Germline loops: CDR1 SGHTA, CDR2 FQGTGA. The CDR3 contains 16 residues. V gave up 4 bases and J gave up 1 base, with 16 bases separating them. The CDR3 DNA sequence: TGTGCCAGCAGCTCCACAGGGTGGGGGCCGAACACTGAAGCTTTCTTT. This translates into CASSSTGWGPNTEAFF.

V gene TRBV5-1 combines with J gene TRBJ2-3, with TRBD2 identical over 13 bases. After removal of 4 bases from V and 4 bases from J, the junction contained 15 bases not matched to a gene. Germline V CDR1 and CDR2: SGHRS, YFSETQ. The CDR3 contains 19 residues. The CDR3 sequence is CASSRKTGLAGNGADTQYF. Written as DNA, the CDR3 is TGCGCCAGCAGCCGCAAGACGGGACTAGCGGGGAATGGGGCAGATACGCAGTATTTT.

The chain links TRBV30 to TRBJ2-7; possible D gene TRBD1, 5 bases. This CDR3 contains 14 residues. Germline CDR1 is GTSNPN and CDR2 is SVGIG (reference sequence). Trimming stripped 4 bases from V and 0 bases from J, with 13 bases between. Written as DNA, the CDR3 is TGTGCCTGGACGAGAGCCAGGGACTCCTACGAGCAGTACTTC. Protein sequence: CAWTRARDSYEQYF. The entire variable domain, with the rest obtained from reference TRBV30 and TRBJ2-7, is as follows: SQTIHQWPATLVQPVGSPLSLECTVEGTSNPNLYWYRQAAGRGLQLLFYSVGIGQISSEVPQNLSASRPQDRQFILSSKKLLLSDSGFYLCAWTRARDSYEQYFGPGTRLTVT.

This clone was seen a handful of times. This chain connects TRBV4-1 to TRBJ2-2; 9 bases align to TRBD2. The CDR3 consists of 16 residues. The germline CDR1 and CDR2 sequences are MGHRA and YSYEKL. Trimming at V came to 2 bases and at J to 6 bases, leaving 7 bases not matched to a gene. CDR3 in DNA: TGCGCCAGCAGCCAACCGACACGGACTAGCGCCGGGGAGCTGTTTTTT. This gives the protein CASSQPTRTSAGELFF.

The chain combines TRBV30 with TRBJ1-2; no clear D gene. The V end lost 0 bases, the J end lost 0 bases, and 8 bases lay between the germline ends. Germline loops: CDR1 GTSNPN, CDR2 SVGIG (reference sequence). This CDR3 region has 14 residues. The CDR3 reads CAWSVSVANYGYTF. Here the CDR3 DNA reads TGTGCCTGGAGTGTAAGTGTAGCTAACTATGGCTACACCTTC.

This clone was observed a handful of times. The chain combines TRBV7-3 with TRBJ2-7, with TRBD1 matching over 7 bases. In germline, CDR1 is SGHTA, CDR2 FQGTGA. After removal of 1 base from V and 2 bases from J, the junction contained 8 bases not matched to a gene. The CDR3 has 16 amino acids. CDR3 residues: CASSLSSTGPTYEQYF. The DNA of the CDR3 is TGTGCCAGCAGCTTAAGTTCGACAGGGCCTACCTACGAGCAGTACTTC.

The chain employs TRBV7-8 and TRBJ2-2; no clear D. Trimming cost V 10 bases and J 0 bases, with 12 bases left between them. This CDR3 spans 14 amino acids. Germline CDR1 SGHVS, CDR2 FQNEAQ. The CDR3 loop reads CATEDGSNTGELFF. CDR3 DNA: TGTGCCACTGAGGACGGATCGAACACCGGGGAGCTGTTTTTT.

This clone was observed a single time. The chain links TRBV29-1 to TRBJ2-1; TRBD1 matches 7 bases. This CDR3 region has 18 residues. CDR1 is SQVTM and CDR2 is ANQGSEA in the germline V gene. J gave up 0 bases and V 7 bases, and 18 bases lay outside the gene matches. This CDR3 reads CSGQQGLAGDTSYNEQFF. CDR3 sequence (DNA): TGCAGCGGCCAACAGGGGCTAGCAGGGGATACCTCCTACAATGAGCAGTTCTTC.

The CDR3, as DNA: TGTGCCAGCATGCTGGACGGCTACACCTTC. It codes for CASMLDGYTF. The chain is built from TRBV2 and TRBJ1-2; no clear D gene. The CDR3 is made up of 10 amino acids. V was pared by 7 bases and J by 8 bases, with 8 bases between. The germline gives CDR1 SNHLY, CDR2 FYNNEI.

The CDR3 is CASSGGQIYSNQPQHF. CDR3 nucleotides: TGTGCCAGCAGTGGGGGACAGATTTATAGCAATCAGCCCCAGCATTTT. The chain has TRBV25-1 and TRBJ1-5; 7 nucleotides line up with TRBD1. CDR3 length equals 16 residues. The germline CDR1 and CDR2 sequences are MGHDK and SYGVNS. V trimming: 4 bases; J trimming: 0 bases; junction bases outside the gene matches: 6.